Given below is one TCR beta chain in context. Its target is unknown. The PCR made use of 60 Vbeta and 13 Jbeta primers. The assay was immunoSEQ multiplex PCR, and TCRdb's table has in-frame clones only and misses some. The table lists over 150,000 clones, roughly 78% of them singletons. The data derive from a study of cytomegalovirus exposure and HLA in healthy donors. Study conclusions and caveats: CMV serostatus was the only recorded immune exposure for donors.

The source is a woman between 50 and 59 years old in good health and CMV-seropositive. The sequenced material came from PBMCs.

The CDR3 sequence: CASSKTGSWQPQHF. Written as DNA, the CDR3 is TGTGCCAGCAGTAAGACAGGGAGTTGGCAGCCCCAGCATTTT. The gene calls are TRBV6-5 and TRBJ1-5; TRBD1 agrees at 7 bases. V was clipped by 5 bases and J by 7 bases; unmatched bases: 8. The CDR3 length is 14 residues. Germline CDR1 and CDR2: MNHEY and SVGAGI.